Following are 20 T cell receptor beta chains from one sample sequenced in a study of blood T cell repertoires in COVID-19 (TCRdb year 2020). Receptors were amplified or captured by the immunoSEQ multiplex PCR assay. TCRdb re-hosts the immuneACCESS table, in-frame sequences only. Its copies lack some clones; in the studies checked, an unresolved V gene accounts for under half of them, and the cause for the rest is not known. This sample is represented by roughly 150,000 clones; 80% to 90% of them were singletons. Jointly, the top ten make up 2.5% to 3% of the sample. Sequences were obtained from peripheral blood. The receptors were sampled from a man aged 55 to 70 with acute or convalescent COVID-19.

The genes are TRBV5-1 and TRBJ1-1; 8 nucleotides line up with TRBD1. Germline trimming cut 0 bases from V and 4 bases from J; bases unmatched to any gene: 5. Germline CDR1 SGHRS, CDR2 YFSETQ. This CDR3 has 15 residues. CDR3 in amino acids: CASSLGDRIGTEAFF. In DNA form, the CDR3 reads TGCGCCAGCAGCTTGGGGGACAGGATCGGCACTGAAGCTTTCTTT.

The J gene is TRBJ1-1, the V gene TRBV5-4, with 7 bases lining up with TRBD1. Germline loops: CDR1 SGHNT, CDR2 YYREEE (reference sequence). This CDR3 spans 15 amino acids. Germline trimming cut 1 base from V and 1 base from J; bases unmatched to any gene: 4. The CDR3: CASSLQGVGNTEAFF. The CDR3 bases are TGTGCCAGCAGCTTGCAGGGGGTTGGGAACACTGAAGCTTTCTTT.

V and J are TRBV19 and TRBJ1-3; D not resolved. The length of the CDR3 is 16 residues. Looked up from germline, CDR1 is LNHDA and CDR2 is SQIVND (reference sequence). V was trimmed by 7 bases and J by 3 bases, leaving 19 bases between them. The CDR3 reads CASTDQEEVRGNTIYF. The CDR3 bases are TGTGCCAGTACCGACCAGGAGGAGGTCCGTGGAAACACCATATATTTT.

This chain joins TRBV5-1 and TRBJ1-6; tentative D call: TRBD1 (5 bases). Trimming left V 1 base short and J 6 bases short, with 14 bases between. CDR1 SGHRS and CDR2 YFSETQ come from the germline V gene. This CDR3 is built from 16 residues. The CDR3 protein is CASSLTYDRGNSPLHF. Here the CDR3 DNA reads TGCGCCAGCAGCTTGACCTACGATAGGGGTAATTCACCCCTCCACTTT. The full variable domain, with the rest looked up from reference TRBV5-1 and TRBJ1-6, is KAGVTQTPRYLIKTRGQQVTLSCSPISGHRSVSWYQQTPGQGLQFLFEYFSETQRNKGNFPGRFSGRQFSNSRSEMNVSTLELGDSALYLCASSLTYDRGNSPLHFGNGTRLTVT.

This rearrangement joins TRBV12-3 or TRBV12-4 to TRBJ1-6; D is ambiguous. This CDR3 is built from 11 residues. With 6 bases removed from V and 14 bases from J, the gap between germline ends came to 11 bases. The CDR3 DNA sequence: TGTGCCAGCAGAGGAAACGGGGCCCTCCACTTT. Translated: CASRGNGALHF.

The rearrangement links TRBV10-1 to TRBJ2-7, with TRBD1 as a possible D gene (6 bases). V gave up 1 base and J gave up 5 bases, with 12 bases separating them. The CDR3 contains 14 residues. Germline-derived CDR1 and CDR2 are WNHNN and SYGVQD (reference sequence). This CDR3 is CASSEWAGDDEQYF. CDR3 sequence (DNA): TGCGCCAGCAGTGAGTGGGCAGGGGACGACGAGCAGTACTTC.

The chain employs TRBV7-2 and TRBJ1-2; tentative D call: TRBD1 (5 bases). Germline V lookup: CDR1 SGHTA, CDR2 FQGNSA. Between the trimmed V and J ends, which lost 6 bases and 1 base, there was a span of 12 bases. There are 14 residues in the CDR3. The CDR3 loop reads CASSVDSLNYGYTF. CDR3 nucleotides: TGTGCCAGCAGTGTCGACAGTCTTAACTATGGCTACACCTTC.

This chain uses TRBV5-1 with TRBJ2-7, with 7 nucleotides matching TRBD1. The germline gives CDR1 SGHRS, CDR2 YFSETQ. The CDR3 sequence is 14 residues long. The V and J ends lost 5 bases and 4 bases, in that order; junction bases with no gene match: 9. As DNA, the CDR3 is TGCGCCAGCAGAGAGGGGGCCAGGGATTACGAGCAGTACTTC. This codes for CASREGARDYEQYF.

This clone was detected once. The rearrangement links TRBV7-9 to TRBJ1-4, with TRBD1 as a possible D gene (6 bases). This CDR3 spans 15 amino acids. Trimming stripped 0 bases from V and 7 bases from J, with 12 bases between. Looked up from germline, CDR1 is SEHNR and CDR2 is FQNEAQ (reference sequence). The CDR3 nucleotides read TGTGCCAGCAGCTTAGCCACAGGGTTGGGTGAAAAACTGTTTTTT. It encodes CASSLATGLGEKLFF.

CDR3 protein: CAISGPSGRTDTQYF. In nucleotides, the CDR3 is TGTGCCATCAGTGGCCCTAGCGGACGCACAGATACGCAGTATTTT. This rearrangement joins TRBV10-3 to TRBJ2-3; 7 bases agree with TRBD2. Losses at the gene ends were 4 bases for V and 1 base for J; bases not matched to a gene: 5. The V gene's germline CDR1 is ENHRY and CDR2 SYGVKD. This CDR3 has 15 residues.

The V call is TRBV4-2, the J call TRBJ1-1; 7 bases agree with TRBD1. Germline V gene sequence: CDR1 LGHNA, CDR2 YNFKEQ. The CDR3 spans 16 residues. The trim removed 0 bases at V and 3 bases at J, leaving 7 bases unmatched. The CDR3 nucleotides are TGTGCCAGCAGCCAAGAGCCCATGACAGGGTACACTGAAGCTTTCTTT. Amino acid sequence: CASSQEPMTGYTEAFF.

V and J are TRBV2 and TRBJ2-7, with 9 bases aligning to TRBD2. The CDR3 spans 15 residues. With 3 bases clipped from V and 0 bases from J, the junction kept 3 bases outside the gene matches. From germline, CDR1 is SNHLY and CDR2 FYNNEI. The CDR3 region is CASSDRTSASYEQYF. The CDR3 coding sequence is TGTGCCAGCAGTGATAGGACTAGCGCCTCCTACGAGCAGTACTTC.

This clone was seen only a few times. The chain has TRBV6-5 and TRBJ2-7; tentative D call: TRBD1 (7 bases). From germline, CDR1 is MNHEY and CDR2 SVGAGI. Trimming left V 7 bases short and J 9 bases short, with 16 bases between. The CDR3 sequence is 12 residues long. The CDR3, as DNA: TGTGCCAGCAAGGGACCCCAGGGGGGGCAGTACTTC. Protein: CASKGPQGGQYF.

The V call is TRBV7-2, the J call TRBJ2-7; 8 bases agree with TRBD2. V was pared by 5 bases and J by 0 bases, with 3 bases of the junction left unmatched. This CDR3 is built from 14 residues. The germline CDR1 and CDR2 sequences are SGHTA and FQGNSA. The CDR3 region is CASSHGGASYEQYF. The CDR3 nucleotides read TGTGCCAGCAGCCACGGGGGGGCCTCCTACGAGCAGTACTTC.

The chain employs TRBV29-1 and TRBJ1-3; D perhaps matches TRBD1 (5 bases). V lost 6 bases and J 0 bases, leaving 6 bases between the germline ends. The germline V gene has CDR1 SQVTM and CDR2 ANQGSEA. This CDR3 region has 12 residues. In DNA, the CDR3 is TGCAGCGTCAGGGACTCTGGAAACACCATATATTTT. It encodes CSVRDSGNTIYF.

V usage is TRBV2 and J usage is TRBJ1-2, with 7 bases aligning to TRBD1. Germline CDR1 SNHLY, CDR2 FYNNEI. The CDR3 contains 16 residues. The junction had 16 bases not matched to a gene; V was cut back by 4 bases and J by 8 bases. The CDR3 nucleotides read TGTGCCAGCAGTGCCAACCTTCGACAGGGAGTCTTGGGCTACACCTTC. Its translation: CASSANLRQGVLGYTF.

The V call is TRBV7-6, the J call TRBJ1-6; a weak D match, TRBD1 (5 bases). The V gene lost 0 bases and the J gene lost 2 bases, with 8 bases spanning the gap. Germline CDR1 and CDR2: SGHVS and FNYEAQ. The CDR3 is 16 residues long. The CDR3 sequence is CASSLAGRAYNSPLHF. The CDR3 DNA sequence: TGTGCCAGCAGCTTAGCGGGCAGGGCCTATAATTCACCCCTCCACTTT.

The CDR3 DNA is TGTGCCAGCAGGAAAACTAGCAGAAGCACAGATACGCAGTATTTT. It yields the protein CASRKTSRSTDTQYF. The V gene is TRBV3-1 (or the pseudogene TRBV3-2), the J gene TRBJ2-3, with D possibly being TRBD2 (6 bases). The V gene lost 6 bases and the J gene lost 0 bases, with 13 bases spanning the gap. The CDR3 is made up of 15 amino acids. Looked up from germline, CDR1 is LGHDT and CDR2 is YNNKEL (reference sequence).

Here the CDR3 reads CASSPAGTDTQYF. In nucleotides, the CDR3 is TGTGCCAGCTCACCAGCGGGAACAGATACGCAGTATTTT. The rearrangement uses TRBV18 and TRBJ2-3, with a tentative D call TRBD2 (6 bases). The V gene lost 2 bases and the J gene lost 3 bases, with 6 bases spanning the gap. The germline V gene encodes CDR1 KGHSH and CDR2 LQKENI. CDR3 length: 13 residues.

This clone was seen only once. CDR3 bases: TGTGCCAGCAGCCAAGATCGGACAGGGGCGTCCTACGAGCAGTACTTC. It is translated as CASSQDRTGASYEQYF. The chain has TRBV7-2 and TRBJ2-7, with 9 bases aligning to TRBD1. The germline gives CDR1 SGHTA, CDR2 FQGNSA. This CDR3 comprises 16 residues. Trimming took 5 bases from V and 1 from J; bases not matched to a gene: 9.